Given below is one TCR beta chain in context. Its antigen is still unknown. The assay was immunoSEQ multiplex PCR, and TCRdb's table has in-frame clones only and misses some. Among under 95,000 clones listed, roughly 84% were seen once. Per germline, CDR1 SGHTA and CDR2 FQGNSA. The CDR3 consists of 14 residues. The V end lost 2 bases, the J end lost 0 bases, and 5 bases lay between the germline ends. The data were obtained in a study of OX40 agonist ivuxolimab in advanced cancers. As for the study in general: Each dose-escalation patient presented with hepatocellular carcinoma, melanoma, renal cell or head and neck cancer. Prior anti-PD-1, anti-PD-L1 or anti-CTLA-4 therapy was allowed; over 30% had some.

The study, taken as a whole, reports: Blood T cells, both CD4+ and CD8+, expanded clonally by week 6 at 0.1 to 3.0 mg/kg.

The J gene is TRBJ1-3, the V gene TRBV7-2; no clear D. This receptor was identified in an adult with an advanced solid tumor such as melanoma, head and neck, liver or kidney cancer. The sequencing here drew on CD4+ or CD8+ T cells sorted from blood, taken in a trial of the OX40 agonist ivuxolimab. The CDR3 loop reads CASSLSSSGNTIYF. In nucleotides, the CDR3 is TGTGCCAGCAGCTTATCGAGCTCTGGAAACACCATATATTTT.